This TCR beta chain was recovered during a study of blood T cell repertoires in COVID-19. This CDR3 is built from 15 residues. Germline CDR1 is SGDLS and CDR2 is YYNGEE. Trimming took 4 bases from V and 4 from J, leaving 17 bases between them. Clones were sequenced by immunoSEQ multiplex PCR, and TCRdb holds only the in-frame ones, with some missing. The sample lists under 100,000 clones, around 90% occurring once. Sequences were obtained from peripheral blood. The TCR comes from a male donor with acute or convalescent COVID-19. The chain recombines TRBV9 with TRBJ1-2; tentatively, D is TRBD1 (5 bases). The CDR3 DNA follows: TGTGCCAGCAGCTCCCCCTCGGGACTCTTCTATGGCTACACCTTC. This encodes CASSSPSGLFYGYTF.